These 21 T cell receptor beta chains were all obtained from the same sample, sequenced in a study of T cells in Graves' hyperthyroidism and ophthalmopathy. Amplified TCR beta CDR3 regions derived from RNA transcripts. An initial round of RT-PCR targeting the TCR CDR3 relied on the HTBI primer set. Each CDR3 protein gets one entry after TCRdb re-called the multiplex PCR reads with MiXCR. The repertoire holds a few hundred thousand distinct CDR3 sequences, with about 14% as singletons. The sample comprised blood. These receptor sequences come from a woman aged 25 to 39 with Graves' ophthalmopathy.

This clonotype has ten or more counts. V gene TRBV11-3 combines with J gene TRBJ2-5; no clear D gene. The V end lost 4 bases, the J end lost 2 bases, and 11 bases lay between the germline ends. The CDR3 covers 14 residues. Germline CDR1 reads SGHNT; CDR2 reads YENEEA. The CDR3 nucleotides are TGTGCCAGCAGCTCTAGTCCGGTTCAAGAGACCCAGTACTTC. Its protein is CASSSSPVQETQYF.

This clonotype has only a few counts. This chain uses TRBV7-9 with TRBJ1-2; unclear D gene. Trimming stripped 2 bases from V and 5 bases from J, with 21 bases between. The CDR3 is 17 residues long. Germline CDR1 SEHNR, CDR2 FQNEAQ (reference sequence). CDR3 in amino acids: CASSLRSQWGIGYGYTF. The CDR3, as DNA: TGTGCCAGCAGCTTAAGGTCGCAGTGGGGAATAGGGTATGGCTACACCTTC. Drawing the rest from reference TRBV7-9 and TRBJ1-2, the complete variable domain is DTGVSQNPRHKITKRGQNVTFRCDPISEHNRLYWYRQTLGQGPEFLTYFQNEAQLEKSRLLSDRFSAERPKGSFSTLEIQRTEQGDSAMYLCASSLRSQWGIGYGYTFGSGTRLTVV.

The chain recombines TRBV15 with TRBJ1-4, with 7 bases fitting TRBD1. The CDR3 contains 14 residues. Per germline, CDR1 LNHNV and CDR2 YYDKDF (reference sequence). The J segment lost 6 bases and the V segment lost 1 base, leaving 2 bases of the junction unmatched. CDR3 in DNA: TGTGCCACCAGCAGAGTTCAGGGGGATGAAAAACTGTTTTTT. Protein sequence: CATSRVQGDEKLFF.

This clonotype was seen at least ten times. The chain couples TRBV28 to TRBJ2-5; a possible D gene is TRBD1 (7 bases). This CDR3 spans 15 amino acids. Germline CDR1 MDHEN, CDR2 SYDVKM. Trimming took off 4 bases at V and 0 bases at J, with 12 bases between the two ends. The CDR3 DNA is TGTGCCAGCAGTTCAGGGGGGCTGTACCAAGAGACCCAGTACTTC. Translated: CASSSGGLYQETQYF.

This clonotype was recorded at least ten times. V gene TRBV2 combines with J gene TRBJ2-7; D call uncertain. Germline V gives CDR1 SNHLY, CDR2 FYNNEI. CDR3 length: 14 amino acids. Trimming removed 2 bases at V and 1 base at J, with 9 bases between. CDR3 sequence: CASSERIGSYEQYF. The CDR3, as DNA: TGTGCCAGCAGTGAACGGATAGGGTCCTACGAGCAGTACTTC.

This clonotype was observed at least ten times. The genes are TRBV2 and TRBJ1-1; the D gene is possibly TRBD1 (6 bases). CDR1 SNHLY and CDR2 FYNNEI come from the germline V gene. The CDR3 sequence is 15 residues long. The V end lost 5 bases, the J end lost 4 bases, and 17 bases lay between the germline ends. The CDR3: CASSPRTDSPTEAFF. CDR3 coding DNA: TGTGCCAGCAGTCCTCGGACAGATTCTCCCACTGAAGCTTTCTTT.

A remark on this clonotype: With a much larger clone just one base away, this may be a read error. CDR3 protein: CASGRDSSYEQYF. The CDR3 DNA sequence: TGTGCCAGTGGCCGGGACAGCTCCTACGAGCAGTACTTC. This chain connects TRBV2 to TRBJ2-7; 7 bases agree with TRBD1. Germline values: CDR1 SNHLY, CDR2 FYNNEI. The CDR3 is 13 residues long. V lost 9 bases to trimming and J lost 0 bases; unmatched junction nucleotides: 5.

The J gene is TRBJ1-1, the V gene TRBV24-1, with D possibly being TRBD1 (5 bases). CDR3 length: 13 residues. In germline, CDR1 is KGHDR, CDR2 SFDVKD. V gave up 0 bases and J gave up 8 bases, with 9 bases separating them. This chain's CDR3 is CATSDLGGREAFF. The CDR3 DNA reads as TGTGCCACCAGTGATTTGGGGGGAAGGGAAGCTTTCTTT.

The sample holds many counts of this clonotype. This sequence joins TRBV7-3 and TRBJ2-3, with D unclear. The V and J ends lost 5 bases and 1 base respectively, with 13 bases between them. This CDR3 comprises 15 residues. CDR1 and CDR2 (germline): SGHTA, FQGTGA. CDR3 sequence reads: CASSPSGVRTDTQYF. The CDR3 nucleotides are TGTGCCAGCAGCCCCTCTGGGGTCCGCACAGATACGCAGTATTTT.

This clonotype has a handful of counts. The rearrangement joins TRBV12-3 or TRBV12-4 to TRBJ2-3; 10 positions agree with TRBD2. V lost 3 bases to trimming and J lost 0 bases; unmatched junction nucleotides: 3. CDR3 length: 16 residues. The CDR3 DNA reads as TGTGCCAGCAGTTTTCTAGCGGGGGCGAGCACAGATACGCAGTATTTT. Translation gives CASSFLAGASTDTQYF.

The rearrangement links TRBV6-5 to TRBJ1-1, with unresolved D. The CDR3 spans 15 residues. Germline CDR1 reads MNHEY; CDR2 reads SVGAGI. Trimming pared 3 bases from V and 4 bases from J, leaving 15 bases between. The CDR3 nucleotides read TGTGCCAGCAGTTATCTTCGGACGGTGAGCACTGAAGCTTTCTTT. Protein sequence: CASSYLRTVSTEAFF.

This clonotype was observed once. The chain recombines TRBV11-3 with TRBJ2-5, with TRBD1 matching over 8 bases. V shed 4 bases, J shed 4 bases, and the junction held 8 bases outside the gene matches. The CDR3 has 15 residues. CDR1 and CDR2 from the germline V gene are SGHNT and YENEEA. As DNA, the CDR3 is TGTGCCAGCAGCTCCCCAGGGGGCAGGGGAGAGACCCAGTACTTC. It translates to CASSSPGGRGETQYF. Complete variable domain (other parts from reference TRBV11-3 and TRBJ2-5): EAGVVQSPRYKIIEKKQPVAFWCNPISGHNTLYWYLQNLGQGPELLIRYENEEAVDDSQLPKDRFSAERLKGVDSTLKIQPAELGDSAVYLCASSSPGGRGETQYFGPGTRLLVL.

In this sample, this clonotype turned up a few times. The genes are TRBV12-3 or TRBV12-4 and TRBJ2-3; D may be TRBD2 (6 bases). V lost 5 bases to trimming and J lost 2 bases, with 17 bases between them. This CDR3 spans 16 amino acids. This chain's CDR3 is CASSPLIKRATDTQYF. CDR3 nucleotide sequence: TGTGCCAGCAGTCCCCTTATAAAGCGGGCCACAGATACGCAGTATTTT.

This clonotype was seen at least ten times. The J gene is TRBJ1-3, the V gene TRBV20-1; 7 bases map to TRBD1. With 3 bases clipped from V and 2 bases from J, the junction kept 1 base outside the gene matches. The CDR3 consists of 13 residues. Germline CDR1 reads DFQATT; CDR2 reads SNEGSKA (reference sequence). This CDR3 is CSASQGAGNTIYF. The CDR3 nucleotides read TGCAGTGCTAGTCAGGGGGCTGGAAACACCATATATTTT.

The table lists this clonotype with many counts. The chain has TRBV4-1 and TRBJ1-6; 7 positions match TRBD1. V shed 3 bases, J shed 7 bases, and the junction held 6 bases outside the gene matches. The CDR3 length is 15 residues. Germline lookup yields CDR1 MGHRA and CDR2 YSYEKL. The CDR3 here is CASSQGDRENSPLHF. The DNA for the CDR3 is TGCGCCAGCAGCCAGGGAGACAGGGAGAATTCACCCCTCCACTTT.

In its sample, this clonotype was seen many times. The J gene is TRBJ2-7, the V gene TRBV7-2; unclear D gene. Germline V lookup: CDR1 SGHTA, CDR2 FQGNSA. The CDR3 length is 12 residues. Trimming removed 5 bases from V and 3 bases from J, with 8 bases in between. DNA for the CDR3: TGTGCCAGCAGCCCTCTTAACTACGAGCAGTACTTC. Protein sequence: CASSPLNYEQYF.

This clonotype was detected only a few times. One junction end disagrees with the germline gene, perhaps due to a read error. V and J are TRBV4-2 and TRBJ1-5; TRBD1 might be the D (5 bases). The CDR3 spans 16 residues. Germline CDR1 reads LGHNA; CDR2 reads YNFKEQ. CDR3 residues: CASSKEGTDSNQPQHF. Here the CDR3 DNA reads TGTGCCAGCAGCAAAGAGGGGACGGATAGCAATCAGCCCCAGCATTTT.

Concerning this clonotype itself: This may be a read error: a much more frequent sequence differs by one nucleotide. Here the CDR3 reads CASSGSPGLANKQYF. The CDR3 region has the DNA TGTGCCAGCAGTGGTTCCCCGGGACTAGCGAATAAGCAGTACTTC. The genes are TRBV6-2 or TRBV6-3 and TRBJ2-7, with 10 nucleotides matching TRBD2. The germline V gene has CDR1 MNHEY and CDR2 SVGEGT. V lost 5 bases and J lost 8; bases outside the gene matches: 12. CDR3 length: 15 amino acids.

This clonotype was picked up many times. The chain has TRBV15 and TRBJ2-7; D is ambiguous. The CDR3 length is 12 residues. Trimming took off 5 bases at V and 1 base at J, with 6 bases between the two ends. CDR1 and CDR2 from the germline V gene are LNHNV and YYDKDF (reference sequence). CDR3 region: CATSDGSYEQYF. The CDR3 DNA follows: TGTGCCACCAGCGACGGTTCCTACGAGCAGTACTTC.

The sample holds many counts of this clonotype. V is TRBV20-1 and J is TRBJ2-7; 7 nucleotides match TRBD1. V lost 3 bases, J lost 0 bases, and 8 bases stayed unmatched. This CDR3 comprises 15 residues. The germline V gene encodes CDR1 DFQATT and CDR2 SNEGSKA (reference sequence). The CDR3, as DNA: TGCAGTGCTAGGATAGGACAGGTCATCTCCTACGAGCAGTACTTC. Protein sequence: CSARIGQVISYEQYF.

This clonotype has a count of ten or more. The V and J genes are TRBV20-1 and TRBJ2-5; the D gene could be TRBD1 or TRBD2 (5 bases each). The germline CDR1 and CDR2 sequences are DFQATT and SNEGSKA (reference sequence). CDR3 length: 15 residues. Trimming cost V 0 bases and J 5 bases, with 16 bases left between them. CDR3 nucleotide sequence: TGCAGTGCTAGAGATCTGGCAGGGAGAGGCGAGACCCAGTACTTC. Its translation: CSARDLAGRGETQYF.